This TCR beta chain was recovered during a study of blood T cell repertoires in COVID-19. Study-wide context: Samples taken during acute and convalescent COVID-19 were collected in the United States, Italy and Spain.

CDR3 length equals 15 residues. Germline lookup yields CDR1 SNHLY and CDR2 FYNNEI. V gave up 2 bases and J gave up 7 bases; unmatched junction bases: 8. Methods used by the authors: Estimation of nucleated cell counts relied on the amplification of reference gene primers. The table came from immunoSEQ multiplex PCR; TCRdb's copy has only in-frame clones and leaves some out. V, J and clone size reflect that table, while D and trimming were determined from the DNA. Of some 300,000 clones listed, over 85% are singletons. Participants' own reports of clinical history determined their cohort assignment. In Cohort 3, a recovered donor had either two negative PCRs, clearance, or symptom resolution.

This TCR was recovered from a woman aged 30 to 39 who had recovered from COVID-19. The J gene is TRBJ1-5, the V gene TRBV2; TRBD1 aligns across 7 bases. What was sequenced was PBMCs or T cells enriched from blood (not recorded which). CDR3 residues: CASSEMRQGVQPQHF. The CDR3 coding sequence is TGTGCCAGCAGTGAAATGCGACAGGGTGTCCAGCCCCAGCATTTT.